This T cell receptor beta chain was profiled in a study of T cell repertoires in cytomegalovirus infection. From the reads, TCRdb called clonotypes with MiXCR, one entry per CDR3 protein. The sample yields around 430,000 distinct CDR3 sequences, about 42% seen once. The CDR3 is 15 amino acids. Germline CDR1 is SGHRS and CDR2 is YFSETQ. Trimming took 1 base from V and 4 from J, leaving 11 bases between them. This clonotype was seen more than once but under ten times. Its antigen is as yet unknown. The material sequenced was cultured PBMCs, taken from culture after CMV antigen stimulation. The gene calls are TRBV5-1 and TRBJ2-2, with D maybe TRBD2 (6 bases). This clonotype was sampled from a human donor in good health (CMV status not recorded). Some clones in this sample may be carry-over from other donors' samples. The CDR3 bases are TGCGCCAGCAGCTTGTGGACTATCCGCACCGGGGAGCTGTTTTTT. It is translated as CASSLWTIRTGELFF.